This TCR beta chain came from a study of blood T cell repertoires in COVID-19. Using immunoSEQ multiplex PCR, the repertoire was profiled, and TCRdb retains in-frame clones only, with some absent. The sample yields about 150,000 clones, around 90% seen once. This sequence was found in a human donor with COVID-19, enrolled during active disease. The donor label of this sample is uncertain. Sequenced material: peripheral blood.

CDR3 sequence: CASSVRDRGANTEAFF. The DNA of the CDR3 is TGTGCCAGCAGCGTCCGGGACAGGGGAGCCAACACTGAAGCTTTCTTT. The chain joins TRBV7-9 to TRBJ1-1; TRBD1 matches at 10 bases. Trimming cost V 5 bases and J 2 bases; bases outside gene matches: 8. CDR3 size: 16 residues. The V gene's germline CDR1 is SEHNR and CDR2 FQNEAQ (reference sequence).